This TCR beta chain was profiled in a study of T cells in Graves' hyperthyroidism and ophthalmopathy. In the study overall: Blood from the periphery was taken at initial diagnosis, before any treatment.

The ends were cut back, 3 bases at V and 6 bases at J, with 10 bases in the middle. CDR3 length: 12 amino acids. Looked up from germline, CDR1 is SGHRS and CDR2 is YFSETQ. Newly diagnosed patients aged 18 to 65 had hyperthyroidism of under 2 months' duration. Each 10 ml fresh peripheral blood draw supplied the PBMCs. This clonotype was seen a handful of times. The investigators amplified TCR beta CDR3 regions from RNA transcripts. HTBI primers were employed in a first-round RT-PCR of the TCR CDR3. MiXCR was run by TCRdb on the multiplex PCR reads, yielding one entry per CDR3 protein. The sample records hundreds of thousands of distinct CDR3 sequences, roughly 15% being singletons.

The rearrangement links TRBV5-1 to TRBJ2-7, with D tentatively TRBD1 (6 bases). The sequencing input was blood. This receptor was obtained from a young woman with Graves' hyperthyroidism. DNA for the CDR3: TGCGCCAGCAGCTACGGACAGACCGAGCAGTACTTC. Amino acid sequence: CASSYGQTEQYF.